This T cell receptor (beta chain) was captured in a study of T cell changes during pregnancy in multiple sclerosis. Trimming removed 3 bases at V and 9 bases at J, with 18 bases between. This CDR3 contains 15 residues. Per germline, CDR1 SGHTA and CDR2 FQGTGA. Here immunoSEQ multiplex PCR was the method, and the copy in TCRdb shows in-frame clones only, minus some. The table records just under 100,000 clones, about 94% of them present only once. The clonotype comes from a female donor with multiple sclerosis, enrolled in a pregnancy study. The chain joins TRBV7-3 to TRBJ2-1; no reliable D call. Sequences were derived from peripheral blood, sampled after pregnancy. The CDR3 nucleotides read TGTGCCAGCAGCTTGAACCGAGGTGGTCGTATTGAGCAGTTCTTC. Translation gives CASSLNRGGRIEQFF.